The T cell receptor beta chain under discussion was sequenced for a study of T cells in Graves' hyperthyroidism and ophthalmopathy. Germline CDR1 and CDR2: LNHDA and SQIVND (reference sequence). The CDR3 loop spans 14 amino acids. Trimming left V 1 base short and J 4 bases short, with 11 bases between. RNA transcripts served as the template for amplifying TCR beta CDR3 regions. A first-round RT-PCR of the TCR CDR3 used the HTBI primer set. TCRdb redid the calling of the multiplex PCR reads with MiXCR, one entry per CDR3 protein. The sample lists 350,000 to 450,000 distinct CDR3 sequences, roughly 14% occurring once.

J is TRBJ2-7 and V is TRBV19; tentative D call: TRBD2 (6 bases). The sample comprised blood. This TCR derives from an older woman with Graves' hyperthyroidism. The CDR3: CASSIAGGEYEQYF. As DNA, the CDR3 is TGTGCCAGTAGTATAGCTGGAGGGGAATACGAGCAGTACTTC.